This T cell receptor (beta chain) comes out of a study of cytomegalovirus exposure and HLA in healthy donors. Whole-study results and caveats: Association of a missense DCLRE1C variant with TCR beta V- and J-gene trimming was reported in a later analysis.

Looked up from germline, CDR1 is KGHSH and CDR2 is LQKENI. Losses at the gene ends were 5 bases for V and 3 bases for J; bases not matched to a gene: 7. This CDR3 is built from 15 residues. Vbeta (60) and Jbeta (13) primers were used in the PCR. Clones were read by immunoSEQ multiplex PCR, and TCRdb kept only the in-frame ones, dropping some. The top ten hold around 0.53% of the sample, which has tens of thousands of clones, around 80% seen once. With regard to this clone: Its antigen is undetermined.

The genes are TRBV18 and TRBJ1-5, with 7 nucleotides matching TRBD1. This TCR was recovered from a man under 40 in good health and CMV-seronegative. Sequencing was done on a sample of PBMCs. Here the CDR3 DNA reads TGTGCCAGCTCAGTCGGAGGACAGGCCAATCAGCCCCAGCATTTT. Protein sequence: CASSVGGQANQPQHF.